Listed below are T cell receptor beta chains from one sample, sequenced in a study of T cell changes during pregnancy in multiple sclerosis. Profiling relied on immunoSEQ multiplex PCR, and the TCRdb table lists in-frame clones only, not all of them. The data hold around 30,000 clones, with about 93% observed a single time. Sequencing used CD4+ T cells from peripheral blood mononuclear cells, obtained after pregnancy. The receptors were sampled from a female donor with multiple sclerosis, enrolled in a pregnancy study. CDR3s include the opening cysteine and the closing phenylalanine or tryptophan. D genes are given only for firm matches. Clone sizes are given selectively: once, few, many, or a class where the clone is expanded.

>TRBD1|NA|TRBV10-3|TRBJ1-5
TGTGCCATCAGTGAGTCGAGACAGGGGGCGGATCAGCCCCAGCATTTT
CAISESRQGADQPQHF
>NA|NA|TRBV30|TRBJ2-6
TGTGCCTGGAGTGTGAGCCTTCTAAGCTCTGGGGCCAACGTCCTGACTTTC
CAWSVSLLSSGANVLTF
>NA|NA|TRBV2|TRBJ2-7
TGTGCCAGCAGCCTCAGCTCCTACGAGCAGTACTTC
CASSLSSYEQYF
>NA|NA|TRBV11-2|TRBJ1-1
TGTGCCAGCAGCTTGGGACACCCAAATGAAGCTTTCTTT
CASSLGHPNEAFF
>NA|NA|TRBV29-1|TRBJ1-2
TGCAGCGTTGAAGGGGGGGGCTATGGCTACACCTTC
CSVEGGGYGYTF
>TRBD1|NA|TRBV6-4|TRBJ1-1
TGTGCCAGCAGTATGACAGGGGAAGGCACTGAAGCTTTCTTT
CASSMTGEGTEAFF
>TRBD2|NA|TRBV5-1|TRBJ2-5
TGCGCCAGCAGCTTCAGACTAGCGGGGGGTATCCAAGAGACCCAGTACTTC
CASSFRLAGGIQETQYF
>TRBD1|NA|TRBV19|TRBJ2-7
TGTGCCAGTAGTGCGGACAGGGCAGCCTACGAGCAGTACTTC
CASSADRAAYEQYF
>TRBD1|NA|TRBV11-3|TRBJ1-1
TGTGCCAGCAGCTTAGGATCGGGGGACAGAGAAGCTTTCTTT
CASSLGSGDREAFF
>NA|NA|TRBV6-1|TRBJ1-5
TGTGCCAGCAGGGAGAGTGTTCAGCCCCAGCATTTT
CASRESVQPQHF
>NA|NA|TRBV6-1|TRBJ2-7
TGTGCCAGCATTCAAGGGGCGAGGAACTACGAGCAGTACTTC
CASIQGARNYEQYF
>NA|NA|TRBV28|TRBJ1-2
TGTGCCAGCAGTAGGGAAGGGTATAGGGGCTATGGCTACACCTTC
CASSREGYRGYGYTF
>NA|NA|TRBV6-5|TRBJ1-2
TGTGCCAGCAGTTACTCGGCACATTATGGCTACACCTTC
CASSYSAHYGYTF
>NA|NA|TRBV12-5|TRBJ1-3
TGTGCTAGTGGTTTGGAACGACAGATAACCTCTGGAAACACCATATATTTT
CASGLERQITSGNTIYF
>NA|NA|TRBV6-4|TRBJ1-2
TGTGCCAGCAGTGATAACGAGAACGGCTACACCTTC
CASSDNENGYTF
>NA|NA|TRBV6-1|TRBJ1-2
TGTGCCAGCAGTGAAGTACCCGGGGTATATGGCTACACCTTC
CASSEVPGVYGYTF
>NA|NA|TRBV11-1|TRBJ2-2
TGTGCCAGCAGCTTAGATTATCCCGGGGAGCTGTTTTTT
CASSLDYPGELFF
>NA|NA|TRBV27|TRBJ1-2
TGTGCCAGCAGTTTTTGGGGGCCGTATGGCTACACCTTC
CASSFWGPYGYTF
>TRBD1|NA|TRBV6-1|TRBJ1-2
TGTGCCAGCAGTGATCCCGGGACAGGGAACTATGGCTACACCTTC
CASSDPGTGNYGYTF
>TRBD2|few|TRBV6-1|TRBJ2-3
TGTGCCAGCAGGGGACTAGCTGCTAGCACAGATACGCAGTATTTT
CASRGLAASTDTQYF
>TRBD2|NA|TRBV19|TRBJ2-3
TGTGCCAGTGGACTAGCGGGGGCCAACACAGATACGCAGTATTTT
CASGLAGANTDTQYF
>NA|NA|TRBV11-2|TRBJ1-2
TGTGCCAGCAGCTTAGGACGTGGCAGGCGTACTGATGGCTACACCTTC
CASSLGRGRRTDGYTF
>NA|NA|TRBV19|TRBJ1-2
TGTGCCAGTACCATCGGTGCTAACTATGGCTACACCTTC
CASTIGANYGYTF
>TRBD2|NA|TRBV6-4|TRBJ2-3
TGTGCCAGCAGTGATGCTCTAGCGGGTACAGATACGCAGTATTTT
CASSDALAGTDTQYF
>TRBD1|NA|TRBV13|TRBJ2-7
TGTGCCAGCAGCTCAAGGACAGGGATGGGCTACGAGCAGTACTTC
CASSSRTGMGYEQYF
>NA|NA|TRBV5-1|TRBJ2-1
TGCGCCAGCAGCTTGGGGCGTGGTGGAGCCTTCAGCTCCTACAATGAGCAGTTCTTC
CASSLGRGGAFSSYNEQFF
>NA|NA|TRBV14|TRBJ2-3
TGTGCCAGCAGCCAAGACGGAGGGGCAGATACGCAGTATTTT
CASSQDGGADTQYF
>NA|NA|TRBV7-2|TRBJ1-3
TGTGCCAGCAGCTTAGTCGGCGACCCGGGTAACACCATATATTTT
CASSLVGDPGNTIYF
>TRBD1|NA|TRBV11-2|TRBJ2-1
TGTGCCAGCAGCTTATTTGAGCAGGGGGCGGTACGTGAGCAGTTCTTC
CASSLFEQGAVREQFF
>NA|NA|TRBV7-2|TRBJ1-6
TGTGCCAGCAGCTCCAGGGGATCCAATTCACCCCTCCACTTT
CASSSRGSNSPLHF
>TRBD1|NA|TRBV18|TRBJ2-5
TGTGCCAGCTCACCACCGACAGGGCGAGAAGAGACCCAGTACTTC
CASSPPTGREETQYF
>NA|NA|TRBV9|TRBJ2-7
TGTGCCAGCAGCCGGTCTTGGGGCAGCAGCTCCTACGAGCAGTACTTC
CASSRSWGSSSYEQYF
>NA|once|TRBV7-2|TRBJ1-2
TGTGCCAGCAGCCCAGGACAGAACTATGGCTACACCTTC
CASSPGQNYGYTF
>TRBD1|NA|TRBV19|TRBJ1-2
TGTGCCAGTACCAGGGGGGCTAACTATGGCTACACCTTC
CASTRGANYGYTF
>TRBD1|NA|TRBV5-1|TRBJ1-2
TGCGCCAGCAGCTCGGGACAGACTTCTCTTCTTGGCTACACCTTC
CASSSGQTSLLGYTF
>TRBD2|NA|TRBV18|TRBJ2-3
TGTGCCAGCTTTCTACCCGGGGGGATCACGGATACGCAGTATTTT
CASFLPGGITDTQYF
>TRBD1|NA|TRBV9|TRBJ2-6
TGTGCCAGCAGCGCGACAGGGGAGGCGGGGGCCAACGTCCTGACTTTC
CASSATGEAGANVLTF
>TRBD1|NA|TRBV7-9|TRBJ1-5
TGTGCCAGCAGCTTACAGGGGGATAGCAATCAGCCCCAGCATTTT
CASSLQGDSNQPQHF
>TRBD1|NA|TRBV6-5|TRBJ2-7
TGTGCCAGCAGTTATACGGGACAGGGGGCTCACGAGCAGTACTTC
CASSYTGQGAHEQYF
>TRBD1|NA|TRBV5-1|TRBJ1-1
TGCGCCAGCAGCTTGCAAGGACAGGGGGCCACTGAAGCTTTCTTT
CASSLQGQGATEAFF
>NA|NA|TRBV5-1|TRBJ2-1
TGCGCCAGCAGCGTCGTAAGCGGTGCCTACAATGAGCAGTTCTTC
CASSVVSGAYNEQFF
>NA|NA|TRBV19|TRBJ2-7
TGTGCCAGTAGTAGGTCCCGGGGGACCTACGAGCAGTACTTC
CASSRSRGTYEQYF
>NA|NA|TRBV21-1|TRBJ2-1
TGTGCCAGCAGCAATCTGGGAGGGAGGACTAGGGGCTACAATGAGCAGTTCTTC
CASSNLGGRTRGYNEQFF
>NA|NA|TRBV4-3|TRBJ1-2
TGCGCCAGCAGCAAGGAAGGCAGGGCCTATGGCTACACCTTC
CASSKEGRAYGYTF
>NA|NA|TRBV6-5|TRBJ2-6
TGTGCCAGCAGTTATCGGAGGAGCTCTGGGGCCAACGTCCTGACTTTC
CASSYRRSSGANVLTF
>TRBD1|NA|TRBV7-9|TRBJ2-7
TGTGCCAGCAGTCAGGGACAGGGGACAACCTACGAGCAGTACTTC
CASSQGQGTTYEQYF
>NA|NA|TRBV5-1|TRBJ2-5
TGCGCCAGCAGCTTCGGAGAGACCCAGTACTTC
CASSFGETQYF
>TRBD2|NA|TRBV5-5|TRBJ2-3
TGTGCCAGCATCGCTAGCGGGGGCAGCACAGATACGCAGTATTTT
CASIASGGSTDTQYF
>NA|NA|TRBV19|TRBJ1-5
TGTGCCAGTAGCCCAGTATACAGGCAGCCCCAGCATTTT
CASSPVYRQPQHF
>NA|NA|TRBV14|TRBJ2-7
TGTGCCAGCAGTCTTACAGGTTTCTCCTACGAGCAGTACTTC
CASSLTGFSYEQYF
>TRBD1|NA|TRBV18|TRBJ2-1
TGTGCCAGCTCACCCTGGACAGGGGGTGACTACAATGAGCAGTTCTTC
CASSPWTGGDYNEQFF